The clone carrying this T cell receptor beta chain was found once. The antigen is not known. The data are from a study of cytomegalovirus exposure and HLA in healthy donors. Whole-study findings and limits: It was found in a later analysis that first-cohort TCR clusters tended to co-occur in the 100 to 150 validation repertoires. The investigators catalogued under 200 TCR beta chains as cytomegalovirus-associated.

The germline V gene encodes CDR1 MNHEY and CDR2 SMNVEV (reference sequence). Deletions cut 6 bases from V and 0 bases from J, with 15 bases between. This CDR3 contains 16 residues. The data were produced by immunoSEQ multiplex PCR, yet TCRdb's version contains in-frame clones alone and is incomplete. The table lists roughly 110,000 clones, around 89% of them singletons. Material: PBMCs. The clonotype was recovered from a woman between 18 and 29 years old in good health and CMV-seropositive. The gene calls are TRBV27 and TRBJ2-1, with D possibly being TRBD1 (8 bases). CDR3 in DNA: TGTGCCAGCAGAAATACAGGGGGGGGCTCCTACAATGAGCAGTTCTTC. It is translated as CASRNTGGGSYNEQFF.